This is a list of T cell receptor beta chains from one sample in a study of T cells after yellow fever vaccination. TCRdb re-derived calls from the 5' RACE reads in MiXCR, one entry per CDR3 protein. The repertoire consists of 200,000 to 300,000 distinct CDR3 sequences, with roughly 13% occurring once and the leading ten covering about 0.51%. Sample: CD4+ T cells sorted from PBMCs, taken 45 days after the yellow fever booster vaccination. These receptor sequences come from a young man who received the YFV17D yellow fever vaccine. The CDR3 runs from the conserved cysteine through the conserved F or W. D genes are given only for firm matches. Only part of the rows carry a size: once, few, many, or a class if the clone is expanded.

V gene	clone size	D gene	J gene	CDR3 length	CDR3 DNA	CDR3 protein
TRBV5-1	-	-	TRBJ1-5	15	TGCGCCAGCAGCTTGGTGGGAGATAGCAATCAGCCCCAGCATTTT	CASSLVGDSNQPQHF
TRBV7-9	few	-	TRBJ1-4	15	TGTGCCAGCAGCAATACGTTCGCAACTAATGAAAAACTGTTTTTT	CASSNTFATNEKLFF
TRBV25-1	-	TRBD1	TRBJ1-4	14	TGTGCCAGCAGTGAGGACAGGCTAAATGAAAAACTGTTTTTT	CASSEDRLNEKLFF
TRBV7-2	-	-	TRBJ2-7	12	TGTGCCAGCGGTTTTAGTGGGGCCGAGCAGTACTTC	CASGFSGAEQYF
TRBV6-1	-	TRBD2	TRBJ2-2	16	TGTGCCAGCAGACTACTAGCGGGAGGGCCAACCGGGGAGCTGTTTTTT	CASRLLAGGPTGELFF
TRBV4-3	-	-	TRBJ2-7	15	TGCCCCAGCAGCCAACAGACCGGGGATGCGTACGAGCAGTACTTC	CPSSQQTGDAYEQYF
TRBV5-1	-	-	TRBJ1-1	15	TGCGCCAGCAGCTTGGCCTCGAGGGGGAACACTGAAGCTTTCTTT	CASSLASRGNTEAFF
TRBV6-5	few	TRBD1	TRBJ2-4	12	TGTGCCAGCTCGACAGGGGCGAACATTCAGTACTTC	CASSTGANIQYF
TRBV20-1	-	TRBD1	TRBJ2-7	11	TGCAGTGCGGGACAGGGGAGGGAGCAGTACTTC	CSAGQGREQYF
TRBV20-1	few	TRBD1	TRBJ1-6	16	TGCAGTGCTAGAGCCCGGGACAGGGGATGGAATTCACCCCTCCACTTT	CSARARDRGWNSPLHF
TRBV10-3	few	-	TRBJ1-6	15	TGTGCCATCAGTGTTCAGGGAAGGGAAAATTCACCCCTCCACTTT	CAISVQGRENSPLHF
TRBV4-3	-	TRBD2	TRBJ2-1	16	TGCGCCAGCAGCTTCACCTGGGCTAGCGGGGGGGGTGAGCAGTTCTTC	CASSFTWASGGGEQFF
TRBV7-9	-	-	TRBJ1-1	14	TGTGCCACCCAACCCCAGGGGACACCCACTGAAGCTTTCTTT	CATQPQGTPTEAFF
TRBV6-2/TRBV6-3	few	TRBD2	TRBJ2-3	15	TGTGCCAGCATGCGGGGACTAGCGGTCACAGATACGCAGTATTTT	CASMRGLAVTDTQYF
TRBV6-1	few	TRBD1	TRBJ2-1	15	TGTGCCAGCAGCCTGGACAGGGGGATACTCAATGAGCAGTTCTTC	CASSLDRGILNEQFF
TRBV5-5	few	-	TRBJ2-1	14	TGTGCCAGCAGCCGGAGATACGGGGGAGATGAGCAGTTCTTC	CASSRRYGGDEQFF
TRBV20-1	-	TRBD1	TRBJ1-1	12	TGCAGTGGTCGGCAGGGGGGGGGTGAAGCTTTCTTT	CSGRQGGGEAFF
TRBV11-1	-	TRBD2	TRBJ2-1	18	TGTGCCAGCAGCTCTTACAGGCCCTCTAGCGGGAGTTACAATGAGCAGTTCTTC	CASSSYRPSSGSYNEQFF
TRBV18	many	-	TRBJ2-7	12	TGTGCCAGCTCACGGGACGGCTACGAGCAGTACTTC	CASSRDGYEQYF
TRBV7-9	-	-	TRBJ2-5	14	TGTGCCAGCACCCAATCGGGTATCCAAGAGACCCAGTACTTC	CASTQSGIQETQYF
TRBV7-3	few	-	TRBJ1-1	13	TGTGCCAGCAGCTCAGGGTTGGGATCTGAAGCTTTCTTT	CASSSGLGSEAFF
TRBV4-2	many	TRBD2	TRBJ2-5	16	TGTGCCAGCAGCCAAGTCAGCGGGGAGAGACAAGAGACCCAGTACTTC	CASSQVSGERQETQYF
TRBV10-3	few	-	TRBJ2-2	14	TGTGCCATCAGTGAGCAGGGGGAGGCCGGGGAGCTGTTTTTT	CAISEQGEAGELFF
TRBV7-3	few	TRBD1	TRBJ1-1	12	TGTGCCAGCAGCCACAGGGGCTCTGAAGCTTTCTTT	CASSHRGSEAFF
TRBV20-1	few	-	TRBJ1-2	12	TGCAGTGCTAGTTGGGACACCTATGGCTACACCTTC	CSASWDTYGYTF
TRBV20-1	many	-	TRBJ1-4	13	TGCAGTGCTAGTGCGGGGTCGGGTGAAAAACTGTTTTTT	CSASAGSGEKLFF
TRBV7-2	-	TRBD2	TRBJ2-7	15	TGTGCCACCCTAATGAGGGGCGGGAGCTTTAACGAGCAGTACTTC	CATLMRGGSFNEQYF
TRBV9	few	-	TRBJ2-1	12	TGTGCCAGCAGCATCCATGGGGGTGAGCAGTTCTTC	CASSIHGGEQFF